Below are 32 T cell receptor beta chains sequenced from a single sample in a study of response to subunit inactivated influenza vaccine. TCRdb re-called the RT-PCR reads through MiXCR, storing one row per CDR3 protein. This sample has about 650,000 distinct CDR3 sequences; around 15% occur once, and the top ten carry less than 8.5%. Sequences were derived from PBMCs from blood, sampled 14 to 15 days before vaccination. These TCRs come from a man aged 50 or older who received an inactivated influenza vaccine.

The chain combines TRBV6-1 with TRBJ1-6; no clear D. The CDR3 consists of 12 residues. V was shortened by 5 bases and J by 9 bases, with 8 bases between the two germline ends. CDR1 is MNHNS, CDR2 SASEGT, per germline. The CDR3 is CASSRTSSPLHF. The CDR3 nucleotides read TGTGCCAGCAGTCGGACTTCTTCACCCCTCCACTTT.

The chain employs TRBV20-1 and TRBJ2-7; D ambiguous. Deletions cut 6 bases from V and 0 bases from J, with 12 bases between. CDR1 and CDR2 (germline): DFQATT, SNEGSKA (reference sequence). This CDR3 region has 13 residues. CDR3 region: CSAPNPSSYEQYF. In DNA form, the CDR3 reads TGCAGTGCCCCCAATCCCAGCTCCTACGAGCAGTACTTC.

This clonotype has a handful of counts. The chain uses TRBV20-1 and TRBJ1-1; D remains unclear. The germline V gene has CDR1 DFQATT and CDR2 SNEGSKA (reference sequence). The CDR3 extends over 14 amino acids. Trimming cost V 2 bases and J 6 bases, with 16 bases left between them. CDR3 protein: CSARLSWPGSEAFF. CDR3 coding DNA: TGCAGTGCTAGACTTTCCTGGCCGGGTTCTGAAGCTTTCTTT.

Only a few counts were recorded for this clonotype. The rearrangement links TRBV12-3 or TRBV12-4 to TRBJ2-1; 10 bases fit TRBD2. The CDR3 sequence is 15 residues long. V gave up 5 bases and J gave up 7 bases; unmatched junction bases: 8. The chain's CDR3 is CASSPGLAAGNEQFF. In DNA form, the CDR3 reads TGTGCCAGCAGTCCTGGACTAGCGGCAGGGAATGAGCAGTTCTTC.

The chain recombines TRBV15 with TRBJ2-7, with TRBD2 matching over 10 bases. J gave up 3 bases and V 4 bases, and 6 bases lay outside the gene matches. The V gene's germline CDR1 is LNHNV and CDR2 YYDKDF (reference sequence). The length of the CDR3 is 15 residues. CDR3 sequence reads: CATSKPGLAIYEQYF. CDR3 nucleotide sequence: TGTGCCACCAGCAAACCGGGACTAGCGATCTACGAGCAGTACTTC.

The V gene is TRBV29-1, the J gene TRBJ1-1; D gene unclear. Germline CDR1 and CDR2: SQVTM and ANQGSEA. V dropped 4 bases and J dropped 3 bases, with 6 bases sitting between them. The CDR3 extends over 11 amino acids. As DNA, the CDR3 is TGCAGCGTTGCGCAGCACACTGAAGCTTTCTTT. Its translation: CSVAQHTEAFF. The full variable domain, in which reference TRBV29-1 and TRBJ1-1 provide the parts outside the CDR3, is SAVISQKPSRDICQRGTSLTIQCQVDSQVTMMFWYRQQPGQSLTLIATANQGSEATYESGFVIDKFPISRPNLTFSTLTVSNMSPEDSSIYLCSVAQHTEAFFGQGTRLTVV.

Only a few counts were recorded for this clonotype. The rearrangement uses TRBV29-1 and TRBJ2-5; D unresolved. The CDR3 extends over 11 amino acids. The germline gives CDR1 SQVTM, CDR2 ANQGSEA. Trimming took 3 bases from V and 5 from J, leaving 7 bases between them. Written as DNA, the CDR3 is TGCAGCGTTGAGTGGAGCGAGACCCAGTACTTC. Translation gives CSVEWSETQYF.

A few counts support this clonotype. This chain connects TRBV29-1 to TRBJ2-1; unclear D gene. The V end lost 4 bases, the J end lost 10 bases, and 8 bases lay between the germline ends. The CDR3 is made up of 10 amino acids. Germline CDR1 reads SQVTM; CDR2 reads ANQGSEA. The chain's CDR3 is CSVGTLEQFF. The DNA of the CDR3 is TGCAGCGTTGGCACCCTGGAGCAGTTCTTC.

The chain uses TRBV25-1 and TRBJ2-7; TRBD1 matches 10 bases. CDR3 length equals 15 residues. The V and J ends lost 4 bases and 7 bases, in that order; junction bases with no gene match: 10. Germline V gives CDR1 MGHDK, CDR2 SYGVNS. The CDR3 sequence: CASSGTGTGAREQYF. The CDR3 nucleotides are TGTGCCAGCAGTGGTACCGGGACAGGGGCTCGGGAGCAGTACTTC.

The rearrangement uses TRBV4-3 and TRBJ2-7, with 9 bases aligning to TRBD2. Germline values: CDR1 LGHNA, CDR2 YSLEER. Trimming cost V 0 bases and J 7 bases; bases outside gene matches: 10. The CDR3 has 16 residues. DNA of the CDR3: TGCGCCAGCAGCCAAGATTTCGCGGGAGGGCCAGGTGAGCAGTACTTC. It yields the protein CASSQDFAGGPGEQYF.

Ten or more counts support this clonotype. The chain is built from TRBV4-1 and TRBJ2-5; 12 nucleotides align to TRBD2. CDR1 and CDR2 (germline): MGHRA, YSYEKL. The CDR3 is made up of 14 amino acids. The V segment lost 6 bases and the J segment 3 bases; nucleotides outside the gene matches: 2. Written as DNA, the CDR3 is TGCGCCAGCAGTCGACTAGCGGGAGAAGAGACCCAGTACTTC. Protein: CASSRLAGEETQYF.

This clonotype occurred a few times. CDR3 residues: CASSFGVLRNSPLHF. CDR3 sequence (DNA): TGTGCCAGCAGTTTCGGTGTGTTGCGGAATTCACCCCTCCACTTT. V and J are TRBV12-3 or TRBV12-4 and TRBJ1-6; D remains ambiguous. The CDR3 is made up of 15 amino acids. Deletions cut 3 bases from V and 7 bases from J, with 13 bases between.

CDR3 in amino acids: CSVGADRGRGNEQFF. The CDR3 coding sequence is TGCAGCGTTGGAGCGGACAGGGGGAGAGGTAATGAGCAGTTCTTC. The J gene is TRBJ2-1, the V gene TRBV29-1; TRBD1 agrees at 10 bases. This CDR3 region has 15 residues. Trimming cost V 4 bases and J 7 bases; bases outside gene matches: 10. The V gene's germline CDR1 is SQVTM and CDR2 ANQGSEA.

The gene calls are TRBV5-1 and TRBJ1-2; a possible D gene is TRBD1 (6 bases). This CDR3 is built from 14 residues. The germline gives CDR1 SGHRS, CDR2 YFSETQ. The ends were cut back, 1 base at V and 4 bases at J, with 11 bases in the middle. The CDR3 region has the DNA TGCGCCAGCAGCTTGCAGGGGCAATCCTATGGCTACACCTTC. Protein product: CASSLQGQSYGYTF.

At least ten counts were recorded for this clonotype. J is TRBJ1-1 and V is TRBV12-3 or TRBV12-4; TRBD1 aligns across 9 bases. The ends lost 4 bases at V and 7 bases at J; junction bases unmatched: 7. The CDR3 contains 14 residues. The CDR3 sequence: CASSSPGTGIEAFF. CDR3 nucleotide sequence: TGTGCCAGCAGTTCACCCGGGACAGGGATTGAAGCTTTCTTT.

The chain uses TRBV20-1 and TRBJ1-4; 9 bases line up with TRBD1. The CDR3 runs to 15 residues. Germline CDR1 and CDR2: DFQATT and SNEGSKA (reference sequence). Trimming at V came to 0 bases and at J to 7 bases, leaving 6 bases not matched to a gene. CDR3 sequence: CSARDWTGAGEKLFF. Written as DNA, the CDR3 is TGCAGTGCTAGAGATTGGACAGGGGCGGGTGAAAAACTGTTTTTT.

This clonotype was seen more than once but under ten times. This chain links TRBV9 with TRBJ1-5; weak D call: TRBD1 (6 bases). V was shortened by 2 bases and J by 6 bases, with 12 bases between the two germline ends. Germline V lookup: CDR1 SGDLS, CDR2 YYNGEE. This CDR3 region has 14 residues. The CDR3 reads CASSVTGAGQPQHF. The CDR3, as DNA: TGTGCCAGCAGCGTTACGGGGGCCGGTCAGCCCCAGCATTTT. Looking up the rest from reference TRBV9 and TRBJ1-5 gives the full variable domain: DSGVTQTPKHLITATGQRVTLRCSPRSGDLSVYWYQQSLDQGLQFLIQYYNGEERAKGNILERFSAQQFPDLHSELNLSSLELGDSALYFCASSVTGAGQPQHFGDGTRLSIL.

The chain combines TRBV5-6 with TRBJ1-1; maybe TRBD1 (5 bases). Germline V CDR1 and CDR2: SGHDT, YYEEEE. This CDR3 comprises 17 residues. V dropped 3 bases and J dropped 3 bases, with 21 bases sitting between them. The CDR3 bases are TGTGCCAGCAGCTCGGGAGACCGGGACGCCTTTGACACTGAAGCTTTCTTT. Translation: CASSSGDRDAFDTEAFF. Complete variable domain (other parts from reference TRBV5-6 and TRBJ1-1): DAGVTQSPTHLIKTRGQQVTLRCSPKSGHDTVSWYQQALGQGPQFIFQYYEEEERQRGNFPDRFSGHQFPNYSSELNVNALLLGDSALYLCASSSGDRDAFDTEAFFGQGTRLTVV.

This clonotype was picked up many times. This chain uses TRBV5-6 with TRBJ2-7; D perhaps matches TRBD1 (6 bases). V was cut by 3 bases and J by 2 bases, with 12 bases left in between. The CDR3 has 14 amino acids. From germline, CDR1 is SGHDT and CDR2 YYEEEE. CDR3 in amino acids: CASSWGHQAYEQYF. CDR3 coding DNA: TGTGCCAGCAGCTGGGGACACCAGGCCTACGAGCAGTACTTC.

This chain joins TRBV7-9 and TRBJ2-3; 8 nucleotides align to TRBD1. The CDR3 spans 15 residues. Unmatched junction bases numbered 8, after V lost 5 bases and J lost 4 bases. Germline loops: CDR1 SEHNR, CDR2 FQNEAQ (reference sequence). The CDR3 DNA sequence: TGTGCCAGCAGCCTCAGGACAGGGTTCTCAGATACGCAGTATTTT. Translating it yields CASSLRTGFSDTQYF. Complete variable domain (other parts from reference TRBV7-9 and TRBJ2-3): DTGVSQNPRHKITKRGQNVTFRCDPISEHNRLYWYRQTLGQGPEFLTYFQNEAQLEKSRLLSDRFSAERPKGSFSTLEIQRTEQGDSAMYLCASSLRTGFSDTQYFGPGTRLTVL.

The chain links TRBV29-1 to TRBJ2-1; D remains unclear. V gave up 4 bases and J gave up 6 bases, with 13 bases separating them. The CDR3 sequence is 13 residues long. Looked up from germline, CDR1 is SQVTM and CDR2 is ANQGSEA. Written as DNA, the CDR3 is TGCAGCGTTGGAGGCCGGGCGATCAATGAGCAGTTCTTC. Protein product: CSVGGRAINEQFF.

V usage is TRBV20-1 and J usage is TRBJ2-3; the D call may be TRBD1 or TRBD2 (7 bases each). V was pared by 4 bases and J by 1 base, with 12 bases between. The CDR3 runs 14 residues. The V gene's germline CDR1 is DFQATT and CDR2 SNEGSKA (reference sequence). This CDR3 reads CSAIRGGRTDTQYF. CDR3 DNA sequence: TGCAGTGCTATCAGGGGGGGCCGCACAGATACGCAGTATTTT.

This rearrangement joins TRBV28 to TRBJ2-3, with TRBD2 identical over 11 bases. V was clipped by 2 bases and J by 6 bases; unmatched bases: 4. CDR1 is MDHEN, CDR2 SYDVKM, per germline. This CDR3 spans 15 amino acids. CDR3 DNA sequence: TGTGCCAGCAGTTTAGGCGGGACTAGCGGTGATACGCAGTATTTT. This translates into CASSLGGTSGDTQYF.

The V and J genes are TRBV28 and TRBJ2-7, with D possibly being TRBD1 (6 bases). Trimming took off 9 bases at V and 2 bases at J, with 14 bases between the two ends. Germline-derived CDR1 and CDR2 are MDHEN and SYDVKM. The CDR3 contains 13 residues. Written as DNA, the CDR3 is TGTGCCAGTCGATTAGGGGGTCCCTACGAGCAGTACTTC. It encodes CASRLGGPYEQYF.

This chain links TRBV6-2 or TRBV6-3 with TRBJ2-1; maybe TRBD1 (10 bases). The CDR3 has 19 amino acids. Trimming cost V 0 bases and J 7 bases, with 25 bases left between them. In germline, CDR1 is MNHEY, CDR2 SVGEGT. CDR3 nucleotide sequence: TGTGCCAGCAGTTACTCGAGCGACAGGGGGCTAGCGGGAATTAATGAGCAGTTCTTC. Translation: CASSYSSDRGLAGINEQFF.

The chain recombines TRBV28 with TRBJ2-3; no reliable D call. CDR3 length equals 12 residues. Germline-derived CDR1 and CDR2 are MDHEN and SYDVKM. V gave up 6 bases and J gave up 1 base, with 5 bases separating them. The CDR3, as DNA: TGTGCCAGCAGATATGGCACAGATACGCAGTATTTT. Residues: CASRYGTDTQYF.

The chain carries TRBV7-9 and TRBJ2-5; 9 bases align to TRBD2. CDR1 is SEHNR, CDR2 FQNEAQ, per germline (reference sequence). This CDR3 comprises 16 residues. J lost 5 bases, V lost 5 bases, and 12 bases had no gene match. The CDR3 region is CASSPRVAGALETQYF. In DNA, the CDR3 is TGTGCCAGCAGCCCCCGGGTAGCGGGAGCTCTGGAGACCCAGTACTTC.

This clonotype has just a few counts. The chain uses TRBV10-3 and TRBJ1-6, with D possibly TRBD1 on 5 matching bases. CDR3 size: 15 residues. The V gene lost 0 bases and the J gene lost 11 bases, with 14 bases spanning the gap. Germline CDR1 reads ENHRY; CDR2 reads SYGVKD. The CDR3 here is CAISESSGAWPPLHF. Here the CDR3 DNA reads TGTGCCATCAGTGAGTCGTCCGGGGCTTGGCCACCCCTCCACTTT.

The V gene is TRBV5-1, the J gene TRBJ2-1, with TRBD1 as a possible D gene (7 bases). V lost 1 base and J 13 bases, leaving 15 bases between the germline ends. Germline lookup yields CDR1 SGHRS and CDR2 YFSETQ. The CDR3 loop spans 13 amino acids. In DNA, the CDR3 is TGCGCCAGCAGCTTGATTCAGGGGGGCGGACAGTTCTTC. It codes for CASSLIQGGGQFF.

The V call is TRBV29-1, the J call TRBJ1-2, with a weak D call TRBD1 (6 bases). Germline values: CDR1 SQVTM, CDR2 ANQGSEA. There are 14 residues in the CDR3. Trimming removed 4 bases at V and 4 bases at J, with 16 bases between. CDR3 bases: TGCAGCGTTGGGAAACAGGGCTCGGGCTATGGCTACACCTTC. It yields the protein CSVGKQGSGYGYTF.

The genes are TRBV27 and TRBJ2-2; TRBD2 aligns across 8 bases. Germline V gives CDR1 MNHEY, CDR2 SMNVEV (reference sequence). The CDR3 totals 16 residues. With 1 base clipped from V and 5 bases from J, the junction kept 6 bases outside the gene matches. The CDR3, as DNA: TGTGCCAGCAGTTTATTCGGGGGGGCTTCAACCGGGGAGCTGTTTTTT. Translating it yields CASSLFGGASTGELFF.

The chain links TRBV5-1 to TRBJ2-6; D is uncertain. Trimming stripped 2 bases from V and 2 bases from J, with 11 bases between. Per the germline V gene, CDR1 is SGHRS and CDR2 is YFSETQ. This CDR3 has 16 amino acids. CDR3 nucleotides: TGCGCCAGCAGCTTTGGGCACGCGGCTGGGGCCAACGTCCTGACTTTC. This codes for CASSFGHAAGANVLTF. The full variable domain, its missing parts supplied by reference TRBV5-1 and TRBJ2-6, is KAGVTQTPRYLIKTRGQQVTLSCSPISGHRSVSWYQQTPGQGLQFLFEYFSETQRNKGNFPGRFSGRQFSNSRSEMNVSTLELGDSALYLCASSFGHAAGANVLTFGAGSRLTVL.